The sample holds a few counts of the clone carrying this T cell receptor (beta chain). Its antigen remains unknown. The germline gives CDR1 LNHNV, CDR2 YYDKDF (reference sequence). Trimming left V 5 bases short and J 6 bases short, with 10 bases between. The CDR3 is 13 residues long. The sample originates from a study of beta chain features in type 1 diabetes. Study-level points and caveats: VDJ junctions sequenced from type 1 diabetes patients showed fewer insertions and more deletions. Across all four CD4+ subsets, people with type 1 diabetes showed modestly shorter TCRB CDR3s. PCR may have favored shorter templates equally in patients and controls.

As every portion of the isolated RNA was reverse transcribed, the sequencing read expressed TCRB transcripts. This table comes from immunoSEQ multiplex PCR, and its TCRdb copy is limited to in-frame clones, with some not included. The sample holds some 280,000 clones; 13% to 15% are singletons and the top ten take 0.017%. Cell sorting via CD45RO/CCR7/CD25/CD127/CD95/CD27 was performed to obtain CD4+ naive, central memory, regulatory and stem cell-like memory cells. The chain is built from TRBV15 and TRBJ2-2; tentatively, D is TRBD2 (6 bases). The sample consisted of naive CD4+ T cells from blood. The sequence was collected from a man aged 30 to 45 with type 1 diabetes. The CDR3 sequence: CATSPRLAGELFF. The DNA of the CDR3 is TGTGCCACCAGCCCGAGACTAGCCGGGGAGCTGTTTTTT.